The 2 T cell receptor beta chains given below trace back to one sample, sequenced in a study of T-cell reconstitution after alpha-beta-depleted transplantation in children. Preparing the TCRbeta library involved the use of unique molecular identifiers. TCRdb used MiXCR to reprocess the PCR reads, holding one entry per CDR3 protein. The sample consists of under 850,000 distinct CDR3 sequences, around 13% of them appearing once. The sequences come from PBMCs, collected before TCRalphabeta/CD19-depleted stem cell transplant. Receptors originate from a girl aged 2 to 10 with congenital amegakaryocytic thrombocytopenia, due to receive a stem cell transplant.

The rearrangement links TRBV5-1 to TRBJ2-7; 9 bases line up with TRBD2. J was trimmed by 6 bases and V by 3 bases; bases with no gene match: 13. In germline, CDR1 is SGHRS, CDR2 YFSETQ. The CDR3 has 16 amino acids. DNA of the CDR3: TGCGCCAGCAGCTGGGGGACTAGCATGGGGCACGGCGAGCAGTACTTC. Its protein is CASSWGTSMGHGEQYF.

The rearrangement joins TRBV11-1 to TRBJ1-3, with D possibly TRBD1 on 5 matching bases. Germline V gives CDR1 SGHAT, CDR2 FQDESV (reference sequence). Trimming left V 4 bases short and J 0 bases short, with 16 bases between. The CDR3 is 17 amino acids. The CDR3 coding sequence is TGTGCCAGCAGCTCGAGTACCAGGGCAACCTCTGGAAACACCATATATTTT. Its translation is CASSSSTRATSGNTIYF.